The 7 T cell receptor beta chains reported below all come from one sample, sequenced in a study of PD-L1 blockade in urothelial cancer. Measured with immunoSEQ multiplex PCR; TCRdb has only the in-frame clones, and not every one. The table records 120,000 or so clones, roughly 82% of them present only once. Time point: peripheral blood 6 weeks after treatment start. This sample comprised PBMCs, obtained around atezolizumab (anti-PD-L1) treatment. These receptors all stem from a man aged 45-65 years with urothelial cancer.

V gene TRBV5-1 combines with J gene TRBJ2-5; TRBD1 matches at 7 bases. The CDR3 has 14 residues. The germline V gene has CDR1 SGHRS and CDR2 YFSETQ. V was clipped by 1 base and J by 5 bases; unmatched bases: 5. The DNA of the CDR3 is TGCGCCAGCAGCTTGCAACAGGGGCCTGAGACCCAGTACTTC. Protein sequence: CASSLQQGPETQYF.

CDR3 coding DNA: TGTGCCAGTAGTTTCCCGACTAGCGGGAGGACGGAGCAGTTCTTC. Protein product: CASSFPTSGRTEQFF. The V call is TRBV19, the J call TRBJ2-1, with 13 bases aligning to TRBD2. V trimming: 5 bases; J trimming: 10 bases; junction bases outside the gene matches: 8. This CDR3 is built from 15 residues. Germline CDR1 reads LNHDA; CDR2 reads SQIVND (reference sequence).

This chain uses TRBV15 with TRBJ1-1; D is possibly TRBD1 (5 bases). Between the trimmed V and J ends, which lost 5 bases and 7 bases, there was a span of 14 bases. This CDR3 spans 13 amino acids. CDR1 is LNHNV, CDR2 YYDKDF, per germline (reference sequence). CDR3: CATSPGRVGEAFF. CDR3 DNA: TGTGCCACCAGCCCAGGGCGTGTGGGTGAAGCTTTCTTT.

The chain has TRBV2 and TRBJ1-4; 8 nucleotides agree with TRBD1. The length of the CDR3 is 13 residues. V lost 6 bases to trimming and J lost 7 bases; unmatched junction nucleotides: 4. Germline CDR1 and CDR2: SNHLY and FYNNEI. The CDR3 nucleotides read TGTGCCAGCAGCAGGGGGCGCGGTGAAAAACTGTTTTTT. It specifies CASSRGRGEKLFF.

This clone has only a few counts. V is TRBV28 and J is TRBJ2-4; 8 bases agree with TRBD2. CDR1 and CDR2 (germline): MDHEN, SYDVKM. Germline trimming cut 7 bases from V and 1 base from J; bases unmatched to any gene: 18. CDR3 length: 19 residues. The CDR3: CASKPSGREADGAKNIQYF. The CDR3 DNA reads TGTGCCAGCAAACCTTCAGGGCGGGAGGCCGACGGGGCCAAAAACATTCAGTACTTC.

This chain connects TRBV7-3 to TRBJ2-1; tentatively, D is TRBD2 (5 bases). Germline CDR1 and CDR2: SGHTA and FQGTGA. The CDR3 runs to 14 residues. V was shortened by 5 bases and J by 4 bases, with 12 bases between the two germline ends. The CDR3 region has the DNA TGTGCCAGCAGCCCGGACTTATCTTACAATGAGCAGTTCTTC. Translating it yields CASSPDLSYNEQFF.

The V call is TRBV27, the J call TRBJ2-1, with 12 bases that match TRBD1. V dropped 6 bases and J dropped 7; count of bases not matched to a gene: 7. Per germline, CDR1 MNHEY and CDR2 SMNVEV (reference sequence). This CDR3 is 15 amino acids long. The chain's CDR3 is CASRTGTGGWNEQFF. DNA for the CDR3: TGTGCCAGCAGAACCGGGACAGGGGGCTGGAATGAGCAGTTCTTC.